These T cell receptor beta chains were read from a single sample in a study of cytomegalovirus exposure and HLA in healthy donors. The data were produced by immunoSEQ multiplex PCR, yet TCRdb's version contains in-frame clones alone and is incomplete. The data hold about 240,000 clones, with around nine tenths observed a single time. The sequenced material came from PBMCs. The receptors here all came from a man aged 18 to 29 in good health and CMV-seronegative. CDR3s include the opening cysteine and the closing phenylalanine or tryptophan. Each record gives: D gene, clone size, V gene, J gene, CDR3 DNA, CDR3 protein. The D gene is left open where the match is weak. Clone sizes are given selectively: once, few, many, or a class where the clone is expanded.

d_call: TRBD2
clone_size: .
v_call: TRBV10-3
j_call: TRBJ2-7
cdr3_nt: TGTGCCATCAGACCGGGACTAGCGGGGGAAGAGCAGTACTTC
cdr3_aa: CAIRPGLAGEEQYF

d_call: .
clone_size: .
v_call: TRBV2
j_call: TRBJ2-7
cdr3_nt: TGTGCCAGCAGTTCAGGGGTCTACGAGCAGTACTTC
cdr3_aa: CASSSGVYEQYF

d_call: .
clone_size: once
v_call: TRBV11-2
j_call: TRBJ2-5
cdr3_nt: TGTGCCAGCAGCTTAGATCTTAACAGCCAAGAGACCCAGTACTTC
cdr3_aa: CASSLDLNSQETQYF

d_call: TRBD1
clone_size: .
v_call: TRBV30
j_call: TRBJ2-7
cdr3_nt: TGTGCCTGGAGTCCTCGATGGGGACTCCTAAACGGGACAGGTTCCTACGAGCAGTACTTC
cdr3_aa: CAWSPRWGLLNGTGSYEQYF

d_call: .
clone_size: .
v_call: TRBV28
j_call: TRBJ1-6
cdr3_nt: TGTGCCAGCAGCTCAGACAGCCCCTATAATTCACCCCTCCACTTT
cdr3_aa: CASSSDSPYNSPLHF

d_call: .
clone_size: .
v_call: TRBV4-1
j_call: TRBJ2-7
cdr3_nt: TGCGCCAGCAGCCAACCAGGGTTATGGGGCTACGAGCAGTACTTC
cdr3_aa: CASSQPGLWGYEQYF

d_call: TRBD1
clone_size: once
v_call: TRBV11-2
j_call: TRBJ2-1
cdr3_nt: TGTGCCAGCAGCTCCGTGGGGACAGATCGCGGCTCTGAGCAGTTCTTC
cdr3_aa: CASSSVGTDRGSEQFF

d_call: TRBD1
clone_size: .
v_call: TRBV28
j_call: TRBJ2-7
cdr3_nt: TGTGCCAGCAGGGAACACAGGGGTTACGAGCAGTACTTC
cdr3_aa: CASREHRGYEQYF

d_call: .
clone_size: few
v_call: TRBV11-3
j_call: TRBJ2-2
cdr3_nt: TGTGCCAGCGGGACTGTGAACACCGGGGAGCTGTTTTTT
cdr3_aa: CASGTVNTGELFF

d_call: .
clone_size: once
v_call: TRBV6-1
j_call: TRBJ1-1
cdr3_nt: TGTGCCAGCAGTGAACGTGTGACTGAAGCTTTCTTT
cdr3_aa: CASSERVTEAFF

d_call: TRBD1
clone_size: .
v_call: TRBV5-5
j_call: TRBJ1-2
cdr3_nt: TGTGCCAGCAGCTTGGAGGCCAGGGGGCGCGCTGGCTACACCTTC
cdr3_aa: CASSLEARGRAGYTF

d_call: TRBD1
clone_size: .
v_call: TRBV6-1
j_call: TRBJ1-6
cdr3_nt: TGTGCCAGCAGTGAAGGACAGGGAGTAGATTCACCCCTCCACTTT
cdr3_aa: CASSEGQGVDSPLHF

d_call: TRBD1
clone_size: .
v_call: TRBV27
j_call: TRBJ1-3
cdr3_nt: TGTGCCAGCAGAGGGACAGGATCCCATCACACCATATATTTT
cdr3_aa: CASRGTGSHHTIYF

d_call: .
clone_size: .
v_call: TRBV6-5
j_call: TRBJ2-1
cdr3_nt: TGTGCCAGCAGTTACCAAAACAATGAGCAGTTCTTC
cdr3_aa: CASSYQNNEQFF

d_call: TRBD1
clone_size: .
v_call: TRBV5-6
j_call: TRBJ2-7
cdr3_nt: TGTGCCAGCAGCTCTTACAGGACAGGGAGGACCTACGAGCAGTACTTC
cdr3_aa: CASSSYRTGRTYEQYF

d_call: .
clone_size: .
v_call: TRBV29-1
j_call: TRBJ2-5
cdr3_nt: TGCAGCGTTGGGACAGCTCAAGAGACCCAGTACTTC
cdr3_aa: CSVGTAQETQYF

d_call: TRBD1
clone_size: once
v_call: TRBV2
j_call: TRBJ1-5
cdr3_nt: TGTGCCAGTCAGGCGGACAGGGGGCATGGGCCCCAGCATTTT
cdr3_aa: CASQADRGHGPQHF

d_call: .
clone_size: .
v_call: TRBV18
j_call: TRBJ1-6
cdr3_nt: TGTGCCAGCTCACCACATAGGGGTTTTGACTCACCCCTCCACTTT
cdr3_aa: CASSPHRGFDSPLHF

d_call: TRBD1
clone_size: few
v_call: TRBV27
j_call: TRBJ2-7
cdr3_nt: TGTGCCAGCAGTGCCTCACTACAGGGGATCCACGAGCAGTACTTC
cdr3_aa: CASSASLQGIHEQYF

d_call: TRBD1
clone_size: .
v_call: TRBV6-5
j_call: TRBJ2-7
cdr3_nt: TGTGCCAGCAGTCCCATGACAGGGGGCGGCGAGCAGTACTTC
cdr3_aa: CASSPMTGGGEQYF

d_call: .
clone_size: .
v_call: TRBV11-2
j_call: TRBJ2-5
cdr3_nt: TGTGCCAGCAGCTCTTCCCCCGGGGTAGGGCGAGAGACCCAGTACTTC
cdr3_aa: CASSSSPGVGRETQYF

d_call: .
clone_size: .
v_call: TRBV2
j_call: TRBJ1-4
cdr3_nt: TGTGCCAGCGGAGGACAGCCTGCAACTAATGAAAAACTGTTTTTT
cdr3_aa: CASGGQPATNEKLFF

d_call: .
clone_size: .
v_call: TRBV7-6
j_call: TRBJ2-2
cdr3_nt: TGTGCCAGCAGCTTAGGGCACGGGGAGCTGTTTTTT
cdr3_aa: CASSLGHGELFF

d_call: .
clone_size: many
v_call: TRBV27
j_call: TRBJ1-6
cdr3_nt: TGTGCCAGCCAAAGCGGGAGGGGGGATTCACCCCTCCACTTT
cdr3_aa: CASQSGRGDSPLHF

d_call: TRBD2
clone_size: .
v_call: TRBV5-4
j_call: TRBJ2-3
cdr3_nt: TGTGCCAGCAGCTCACAAAAAGCGGGAGGGCTAGATACGCAGTATTTT
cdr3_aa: CASSSQKAGGLDTQYF

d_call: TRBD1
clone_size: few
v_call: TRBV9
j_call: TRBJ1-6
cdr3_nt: TGTGCCAGCAGCAAACAGGGGAACTATAATTCACCCCTCCACTTT
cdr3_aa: CASSKQGNYNSPLHF

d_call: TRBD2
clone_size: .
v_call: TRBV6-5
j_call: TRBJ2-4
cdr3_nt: TGTGCCAGCAGCCAGGGACTAGCCGCCCCTCAGTACTTC
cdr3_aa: CASSQGLAAPQYF

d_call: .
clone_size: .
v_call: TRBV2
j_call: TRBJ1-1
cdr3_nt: TGTGCCAACAGCCAGGTACTTAACACTGAAGCTTTCTTT
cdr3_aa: CANSQVLNTEAFF

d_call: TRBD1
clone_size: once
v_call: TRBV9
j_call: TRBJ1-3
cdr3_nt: TGTGCCAGCAGCGTTGAGTGGGACAGGGAAAAAGTTGCGGGAAACACCATATATTTT
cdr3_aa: CASSVEWDREKVAGNTIYF

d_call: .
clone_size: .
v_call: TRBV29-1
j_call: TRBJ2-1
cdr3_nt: TGCAGCGTTGTGGACAGGGAGGTTAGAGGGGGGGCGTTCTTC
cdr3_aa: CSVVDREVRGGAFF

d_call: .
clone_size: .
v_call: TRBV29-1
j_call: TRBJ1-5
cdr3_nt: TGCAGCGTCCAGGTGGGACTAGGCAATCAGCCCCAGCATTTT
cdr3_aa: CSVQVGLGNQPQHF

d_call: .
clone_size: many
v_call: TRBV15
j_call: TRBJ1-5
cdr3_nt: TGTGCCACCAGCGCGGGGGTAACGACTGGTCAGCCCCAGCATTTT
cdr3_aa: CATSAGVTTGQPQHF

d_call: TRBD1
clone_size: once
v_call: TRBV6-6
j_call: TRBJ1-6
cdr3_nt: TGTGCCAGCAGGCAGACCCGGGACAGGAATTCACCCCTCCACTTT
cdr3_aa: CASRQTRDRNSPLHF

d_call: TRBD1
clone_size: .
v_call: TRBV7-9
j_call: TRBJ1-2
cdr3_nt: TGTGCCAGCAGCAACTCGGCCCAGGGGGCGCATGGCTACACCTTC
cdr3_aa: CASSNSAQGAHGYTF

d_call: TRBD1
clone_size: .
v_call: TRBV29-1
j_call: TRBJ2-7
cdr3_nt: TGCAGCGTTCTAACAGGGGTCTCCTACGAGCAGTACTTC
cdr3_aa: CSVLTGVSYEQYF

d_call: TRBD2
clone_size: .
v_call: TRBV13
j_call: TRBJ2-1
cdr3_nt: TGTGCCAGCAGCCCTTCGCGGGGGGGTGAGCAGTTCTTC
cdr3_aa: CASSPSRGGEQFF

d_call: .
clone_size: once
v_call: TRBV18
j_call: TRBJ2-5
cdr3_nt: TGTGCCAGCTCTCCCATGGGGGGAGAGACCCAGTACTTC
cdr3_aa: CASSPMGGETQYF

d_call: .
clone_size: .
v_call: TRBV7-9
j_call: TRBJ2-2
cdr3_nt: TGTGCCAGCAGCTTCGGGACACCGAACACCGGGGAGCTGTTTTTT
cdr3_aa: CASSFGTPNTGELFF

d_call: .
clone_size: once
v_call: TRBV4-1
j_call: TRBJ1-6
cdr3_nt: TGCGCCAGCAGCCAAACAGGTTGGAATTCACCCCTCCACTTT
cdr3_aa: CASSQTGWNSPLHF

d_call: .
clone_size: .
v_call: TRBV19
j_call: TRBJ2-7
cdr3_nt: TGTGCCAGTAGTATAGTTGGCGGGGGCCGCGAGCAGTACTTC
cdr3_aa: CASSIVGGGREQYF

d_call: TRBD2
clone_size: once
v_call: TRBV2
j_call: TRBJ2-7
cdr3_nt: TGTGCCAGCAAGCTAGCGGGAGGAGGCTACGAGCAGTACTTC
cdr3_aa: CASKLAGGGYEQYF

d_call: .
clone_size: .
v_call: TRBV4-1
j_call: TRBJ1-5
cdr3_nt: TGCGCCAGCAGCCAAGATCCAACAGGACAGCCCCAGCATTTT
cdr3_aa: CASSQDPTGQPQHF

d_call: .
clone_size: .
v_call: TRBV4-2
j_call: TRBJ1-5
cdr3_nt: TGTGCCGGCAGGGAGAGGCAGCCCCAGCATTTT
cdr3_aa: CAGRERQPQHF

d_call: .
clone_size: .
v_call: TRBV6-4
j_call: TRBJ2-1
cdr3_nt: TGTGCCAGCAGTGACTCAAGCTTTCGGGTCAATGAGCAGTTCTTC
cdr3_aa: CASSDSSFRVNEQFF

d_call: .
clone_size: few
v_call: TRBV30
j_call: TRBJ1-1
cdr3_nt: TGTGCCTGGAGTGCAGGGAACACTGAAGCTTTCTTT
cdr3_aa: CAWSAGNTEAFF

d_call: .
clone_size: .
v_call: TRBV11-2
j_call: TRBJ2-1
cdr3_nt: TGTGCCAGCAGCCAATTCTCGGACTACGGTGAGCAGTTCTTC
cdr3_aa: CASSQFSDYGEQFF

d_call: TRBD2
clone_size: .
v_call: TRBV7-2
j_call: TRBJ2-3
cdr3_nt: TGTGCCAGCAGTTCTACCCTCGGGGGGGCTGGAGATACGCAGTATTTT
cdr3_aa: CASSSTLGGAGDTQYF

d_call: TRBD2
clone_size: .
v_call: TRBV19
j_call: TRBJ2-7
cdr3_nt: TGTGCCAGTAGTATTAATAGCGGGACCTACGAGCAGTACTTC
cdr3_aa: CASSINSGTYEQYF

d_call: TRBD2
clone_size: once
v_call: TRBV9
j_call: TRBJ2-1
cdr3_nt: TGTGCCAGCAGCCTTAGCGGGGGGGCCTCGTTTGAGCAGTTCTTC
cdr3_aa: CASSLSGGASFEQFF

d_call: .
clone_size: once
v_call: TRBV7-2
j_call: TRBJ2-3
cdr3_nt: TGTGCCAGCACCCGAGGCCCGGATGATACGGGGTATTTT
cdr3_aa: CASTRGPDDTGYF

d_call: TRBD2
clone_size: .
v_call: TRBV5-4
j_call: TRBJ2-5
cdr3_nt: TGTGCCAGCAGCGCGGGGACTAGCGGGAGGGGAGAGACCCAGTACTTC
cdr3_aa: CASSAGTSGRGETQYF

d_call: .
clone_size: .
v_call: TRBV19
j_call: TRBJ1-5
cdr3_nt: TGTGCCAGTAGTATGCAGTTTAGCAATCAGCCCCAGCATTTT
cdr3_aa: CASSMQFSNQPQHF

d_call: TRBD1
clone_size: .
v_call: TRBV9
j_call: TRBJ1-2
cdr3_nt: TGTGCCAGCAGCGTAGCGAAAGGGGGCAGGGGGTTTTCTAACTATGGCTACACCTTC
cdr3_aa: CASSVAKGGRGFSNYGYTF

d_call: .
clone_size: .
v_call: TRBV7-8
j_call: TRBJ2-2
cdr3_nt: TGTGCCAGCAGCCACTCCGGCACCGGGGAGCTGTTTTTT
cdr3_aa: CASSHSGTGELFF

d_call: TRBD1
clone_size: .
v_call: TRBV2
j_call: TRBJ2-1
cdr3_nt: TGTGCCAGCAGTGTACAGGGGGCGGGCTACAATGAGCAGTTCTTC
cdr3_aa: CASSVQGAGYNEQFF